There are many counts of the clone carrying this T cell receptor (beta chain). Its antigen is still unknown. With 2 bases removed from V and 4 bases from J, the gap between germline ends came to 11 bases. This CDR3 has 14 residues. Germline V gives CDR1 MGHRA, CDR2 YSYEKL. The data stem from a study of Ad26.COV2.S vaccination and SARS-CoV-2 variants. Study in general: Doses of Ad26.COV2.S were injected into muscle once or twice, 56 days apart.

Assay used: immunoSEQ multiplex PCR; TCRdb lists only in-frame clones, some missing. The top ten clones hold around 1.9% of a sample with 300,000 to 400,000 clones, roughly 84% of them seen once. General study findings and limits: Recipients given vaccine exceeded placebo recipients in spike-specific TCR breadth.

Treatment noted: some 20 received Ad26.COV2.S at low or high dose, single or two shots; roughly five received placebo; per-sample allocation not given. Specimens were obtained on day 63 following the first vaccine or placebo injection. Donation was by an adult aged 18-55 years who was in Boston. Ad26 vector vaccine expressed Wuhan-strain SARS-CoV-2 spike. The chain employs TRBV4-1 and TRBJ1-2, with D unresolved. The sequence was obtained from a person between 18 and 59 years old who received the Ad26.COV2.S COVID-19 vaccine or a placebo. The sequenced sample was peripheral blood, obtained in a trial of Ad26.COV2.S vaccine versus placebo. The CDR3 protein is CASSQILGFYGYTF. The CDR3 coding sequence is TGCGCCAGCAGCCAAATCCTGGGCTTCTATGGCTACACCTTC.